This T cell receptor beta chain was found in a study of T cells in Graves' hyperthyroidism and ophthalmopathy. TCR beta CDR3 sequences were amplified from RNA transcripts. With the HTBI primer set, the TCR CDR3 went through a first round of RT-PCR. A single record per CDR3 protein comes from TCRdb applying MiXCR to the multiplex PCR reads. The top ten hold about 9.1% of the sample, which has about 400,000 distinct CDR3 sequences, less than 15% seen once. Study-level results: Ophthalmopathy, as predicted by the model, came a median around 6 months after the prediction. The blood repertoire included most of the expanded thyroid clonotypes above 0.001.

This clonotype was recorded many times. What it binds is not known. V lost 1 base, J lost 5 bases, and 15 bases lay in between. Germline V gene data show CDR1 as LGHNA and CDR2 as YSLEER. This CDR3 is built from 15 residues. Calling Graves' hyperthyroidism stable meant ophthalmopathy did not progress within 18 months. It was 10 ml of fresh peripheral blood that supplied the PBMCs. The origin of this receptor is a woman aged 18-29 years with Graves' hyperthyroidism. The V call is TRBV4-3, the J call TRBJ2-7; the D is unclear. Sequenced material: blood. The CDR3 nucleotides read TGCGCCAGCAGCCAAGTTCCTTTTCGGATGGACGAGCAGTACTTC. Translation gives CASSQVPFRMDEQYF.